Below are 29 T cell receptor beta chains sequenced from a single sample in a study of neurological immune-mediated disorders. MiXCR, run by TCRdb on the 5' RACE reads, gives a single entry per CDR3 protein. The repertoire consists of 30,000 or so distinct CDR3 sequences, with 9.5% to 15% occurring once and the leading ten covering approximately 8%. The sample comprised PBMCs. Receptors were obtained from a man aged 55 to 70 in good health.

The chain joins TRBV4-2 to TRBJ2-5; D is undetermined. CDR3 size: 14 residues. Germline V gene sequence: CDR1 LGHNA, CDR2 YNFKEQ. The V end lost 8 bases, the J end lost 4 bases, and 17 bases lay between the germline ends. CDR3 amino acids: CASQSVHASETQYF. The CDR3 bases are TGTGCCAGCCAGAGCGTCCACGCGTCAGAGACCCAGTACTTC.

This clonotype was seen at least ten times. This chain connects TRBV3-1 to TRBJ2-7; D is unclear. Trimming left V 0 bases short and J 0 bases short, with 3 bases between. Germline CDR1 LGHDT, CDR2 YNNKEL (reference sequence). The CDR3 has 13 residues. CDR3 DNA sequence: TGTGCCAGCAGCCAAGAGCCCTCCTACGAGCAGTACTTC. Amino acid sequence: CASSQEPSYEQYF.

This clonotype was observed many times. CDR3 nucleotides: TGCGCCAGCAGCTTGGACGGTTCCAGCCAGCCCCAGCATTTT. This codes for CASSLDGSSQPQHF. The chain carries TRBV5-1 and TRBJ1-5; unclear D gene. From germline, CDR1 is SGHRS and CDR2 YFSETQ. V lost 0 bases and J lost 7, with 11 bases in between. The CDR3 loop spans 14 amino acids.

This clonotype was seen many times. The chain employs TRBV7-6 and TRBJ1-5, with 7 bases that match TRBD1. The ends lost 5 bases at V and 10 bases at J; junction bases unmatched: 11. This CDR3 has 14 residues. Germline CDR1 reads SGHVS; CDR2 reads FNYEAQ. Here the CDR3 reads CASSPTRGSEPQHF. The CDR3 DNA is TGTGCCAGCAGCCCAACCAGGGGGTCAGAACCCCAGCATTTT.

This clonotype was found many times. This chain connects TRBV20-1 to TRBJ2-7, with 8 bases matching TRBD2. The CDR3 contains 16 residues. The junction had 12 bases not matched to a gene; V was cut back by 0 bases and J by 5 bases. Germline CDR1 is DFQATT and CDR2 is SNEGSKA (reference sequence). The CDR3 is CSARDYMTSASHEQYF. CDR3 sequence (DNA): TGCAGTGCTAGAGATTACATGACTAGCGCCAGCCACGAGCAGTACTTC.

This clonotype appeared many times. The CDR3 nucleotides read TGTGCCAGCAGCGCAAGGGACGGTTCCTACAATGAGCAGTTCTTC. This codes for CASSARDGSYNEQFF. The chain is built from TRBV7-2 and TRBJ2-1; D possibly uses TRBD1 or TRBD2 (5 bases each). Trimming left V 5 bases short and J 1 base short, with 12 bases between. CDR3 size: 15 residues. Germline CDR1 and CDR2: SGHTA and FQGNSA.

This clonotype was observed many times. V usage is TRBV19 and J usage is TRBJ1-1; D unresolved. From germline, CDR1 is LNHDA and CDR2 SQIVND (reference sequence). Between the trimmed V and J ends, which lost 5 bases and 1 base, there was a span of 14 bases. CDR3 length: 15 amino acids. CDR3 residues: CASSVVMHSNTEAFF. DNA of the CDR3: TGTGCCAGTAGTGTAGTGATGCATTCGAACACTGAAGCTTTCTTT. Together with reference TRBV19 and TRBJ1-1, the CDR3 gives the full variable domain: DGGITQSPKYLFRKEGQNVTLSCEQNLNHDAMYWYRQDPGQGLRLIYYSQIVNDFQKGDIAEGYSVSREKKESFPLTVTSAQKNPTAFYLCASSVVMHSNTEAFFGQGTRLTVV.

At least ten counts were recorded for this clonotype. The chain employs TRBV20-1 and TRBJ2-2; no reliable D call. The germline V gene has CDR1 DFQATT and CDR2 SNEGSKA (reference sequence). With 5 bases removed from V and 0 bases from J, the gap between germline ends came to 13 bases. This CDR3 comprises 15 residues. In DNA form, the CDR3 reads TGCAGTGCTCTTAACTCCCTCGCGAACACCGGGGAGCTGTTTTTT. It yields the protein CSALNSLANTGELFF.

Ten or more counts support this clonotype. This rearrangement joins TRBV5-1 to TRBJ2-3; D may match TRBD1 or TRBD2 (5 bases each). This CDR3 is built from 14 residues. Germline CDR1 is SGHRS and CDR2 is YFSETQ. Trimming pared 4 bases from V and 3 bases from J, leaving 12 bases between. CDR3 sequence: CASSPGARTDTQYF. As DNA, the CDR3 is TGCGCCAGCAGCCCCGGGGCCAGAACAGATACGCAGTATTTT.

This clonotype came up many times. The CDR3 nucleotides are TGTGCCAGCAGGCCTCGTCGGGGGCGGGGCACAGATACGCAGTATTTT. Translated: CASRPRRGRGTDTQYF. The rearrangement joins TRBV6-5 to TRBJ2-3; TRBD1 or TRBD2 may be the D gene (6 bases each). Trimming took off 6 bases at V and 1 base at J, with 17 bases between the two ends. The germline CDR1 and CDR2 sequences are MNHEY and SVGAGI. The CDR3 contains 16 residues.

This clonotype was detected many times. V usage is TRBV12-3 or TRBV12-4 and J usage is TRBJ2-1; TRBD2 might be the D (5 bases). V gave up 6 bases and J gave up 3 bases, with 6 bases separating them. The length of the CDR3 is 12 residues. The CDR3 sequence: CASRTNYNEQFF. CDR3 DNA: TGTGCCAGCAGGACTAACTACAATGAGCAGTTCTTC.

At least ten counts were recorded for this clonotype. This chain links TRBV12-3 or TRBV12-4 with TRBJ1-5; tentatively, D is TRBD1 (5 bases). This CDR3 contains 15 residues. Trimming took 4 bases from V and 2 from J, leaving 12 bases between them. The CDR3 reads CASSYHSGGNQPQHF. In nucleotides, the CDR3 is TGTGCCAGCAGTTACCATTCGGGGGGCAATCAGCCCCAGCATTTT.

This clonotype was detected many times. The gene calls are TRBV20-1 and TRBJ2-6; perhaps TRBD2 as D (5 bases). The CDR3 sequence is 14 residues long. CDR1 and CDR2 (germline): DFQATT, SNEGSKA (reference sequence). Trimming cost V 5 bases and J 2 bases, with 10 bases left between them. CDR3 sequence: CSAQSGTGANVLTF. CDR3 in DNA: TGCAGTGCTCAATCCGGGACTGGGGCCAACGTCCTGACTTTC.

This clonotype came up a few times. The V call is TRBV10-3, the J call TRBJ1-1, with D unresolved. Germline values: CDR1 ENHRY, CDR2 SYGVKD. V was pared by 4 bases and J by 2 bases, with 11 bases between. The CDR3 extends over 14 amino acids. This CDR3 is CAISAAAVNTEAFF. CDR3 DNA: TGTGCCATCAGTGCAGCGGCGGTCAACACTGAAGCTTTCTTT.

Many counts were recorded for this clonotype. The chain employs TRBV14 and TRBJ1-5, with D tentatively TRBD1 (5 bases). Trimming removed 2 bases at V and 6 bases at J, with 8 bases between. Germline-derived CDR1 and CDR2 are SGHDN and FVKESK. This CDR3 spans 13 amino acids. The CDR3 sequence is CASSQWGGQPQHF. DNA for the CDR3: TGTGCCAGCAGCCAATGGGGGGGTCAGCCCCAGCATTTT.

This clonotype was detected ten times or more. The chain couples TRBV5-1 to TRBJ2-5; tentative D call: TRBD1 (6 bases). The CDR3 sequence is 15 residues long. Trimming removed 4 bases from V and 5 bases from J, with 18 bases in between. Germline V gene lookup returns CDR1 SGHRS and CDR2 YFSETQ. CDR3 in DNA: TGCGCCAGCAGCAACCCCGGGACAAAACCCGAGACCCAGTACTTC. Its translation: CASSNPGTKPETQYF. Combining the CDR3 with reference TRBV5-1 and TRBJ2-5 gives the whole variable domain KAGVTQTPRYLIKTRGQQVTLSCSPISGHRSVSWYQQTPGQGLQFLFEYFSETQRNKGNFPGRFSGRQFSNSRSEMNVSTLELGDSALYLCASSNPGTKPETQYFGPGTRLLVL.

This clonotype was detected ten times or more. CDR3 amino acids: CSARGTLGQYF. The CDR3 nucleotides are TGCAGTGCTAGAGGAACCTTAGGGCAGTACTTC. J is TRBJ2-7 and V is TRBV20-1; D is uncertain. In germline, CDR1 is DFQATT, CDR2 SNEGSKA (reference sequence). The CDR3 is 11 amino acids. V was trimmed by 1 base and J by 9 bases, leaving 10 bases between them.

There are many counts of this clonotype. The J gene is TRBJ2-7, the V gene TRBV20-1; a possible D gene is TRBD1 (6 bases). Germline CDR1 and CDR2: DFQATT and SNEGSKA (reference sequence). This CDR3 spans 12 amino acids. V lost 5 bases and J lost 4, with 12 bases in between. CDR3: CSAPDSRYEQYF. CDR3 bases: TGCAGTGCTCCGGACAGCCGATACGAGCAGTACTTC.

There are many counts of this clonotype. The rearrangement joins TRBV11-2 to TRBJ1-3; TRBD1 might be the D (6 bases). The germline V gene has CDR1 SGHAT and CDR2 FQNNGV. The CDR3 consists of 15 residues. The ends were cut back, 2 bases at V and 4 bases at J, with 12 bases in the middle. CDR3 sequence (DNA): TGTGCCAGCAGCTTATCCCGGGGGCAAGGAAACACCATATATTTT. Encoded protein: CASSLSRGQGNTIYF.

This clonotype occurred many times. The chain recombines TRBV20-1 with TRBJ2-7; 12 nucleotides align to TRBD2. Germline V gene sequence: CDR1 DFQATT, CDR2 SNEGSKA (reference sequence). There are 15 residues in the CDR3. V gave up 4 bases and J gave up 5 bases; unmatched junction bases: 9. CDR3 sequence reads: CSANHGLAGYDEQYF. CDR3 DNA sequence: TGCAGTGCTAACCACGGACTAGCGGGATACGACGAGCAGTACTTC.

This clonotype was detected ten times or more. The chain uses TRBV20-1 and TRBJ2-4; D is undetermined. The CDR3 is made up of 13 amino acids. CDR1 and CDR2 from the germline V gene are DFQATT and SNEGSKA (reference sequence). Trimming took off 3 bases at V and 0 bases at J, with 6 bases between the two ends. The CDR3 reads CSASTEAKNIQYF. DNA for the CDR3: TGCAGTGCTAGTACGGAAGCCAAAAACATTCAGTACTTC.

About this clonotype itself: The junction does not match germline at one end; this may be a read error. V is TRBV11-2 and J is TRBJ2-5; D is possibly TRBD2 (6 bases). Germline V gene lookup returns CDR1 SGHAT and CDR2 FQNNGV. The CDR3 runs 14 residues. DNA of the CDR3: TGTGCCAGCAGCTCAGGAGGGGCCAGGGAAACCCCGTACTTC. It codes for CASSSGGARETPYF.

This clonotype has a count of ten or more. The chain links TRBV4-1 to TRBJ1-2; D is possibly TRBD1 (6 bases). CDR3 length: 13 residues. Per the germline V gene, CDR1 is MGHRA and CDR2 is YSYEKL. V was pared by 4 bases and J by 4 bases, with 10 bases between. CDR3 sequence reads: CASSPEGGYGYTF. CDR3 nucleotide sequence: TGCGCCAGCAGCCCGGAGGGGGGCTATGGCTACACCTTC.

This clonotype appeared many times. In DNA, the CDR3 is TGTGCCATCAGAGCCTCGGGACAGGGAAGAAACACCATATATTTT. This gives the protein CAIRASGQGRNTIYF. The rearrangement joins TRBV10-3 to TRBJ1-3; 9 positions match TRBD1. Trimming at V came to 6 bases and at J to 5 bases, leaving 8 bases not matched to a gene. Germline V CDR1 and CDR2: ENHRY, SYGVKD. The CDR3 is 15 residues long.

V gene TRBV28 combines with J gene TRBJ1-1; D perhaps matches TRBD1 (5 bases). CDR3 size: 13 residues. V lost 5 bases and J lost 5, with 12 bases in between. Germline CDR1 and CDR2: MDHEN and SYDVKM. CDR3 protein: CASSVSGLTEAFF. The DNA of the CDR3 is TGTGCCAGCAGTGTTTCAGGGTTGACTGAAGCTTTCTTT.

Only one count was recorded for this clonotype. The rearrangement joins TRBV7-9 to TRBJ2-7; D is tentatively TRBD1 or TRBD2 (5 bases each). The CDR3 is made up of 16 amino acids. V was pared by 1 base and J by 5 bases, with 18 bases between. Per germline, CDR1 SEHNR and CDR2 FQNEAQ (reference sequence). As DNA, the CDR3 is TGTGCCAGCAGCTTAGGGAATCGGGACGGCCAGGACGAGCAGTACTTC. Its translation is CASSLGNRDGQDEQYF.

This clonotype was recorded at least ten times. This chain joins TRBV7-2 and TRBJ2-5, with D maybe TRBD1 (6 bases). The germline CDR1 and CDR2 sequences are SGHTA and FQGNSA. This CDR3 spans 15 amino acids. V lost 7 bases and J lost 1, with 16 bases in between. CDR3 in DNA: TGTGCCAGCACCCCACCCCGGACAGCCCAAGAGACCCAGTACTTC. It specifies CASTPPRTAQETQYF.

This clonotype has at least ten counts. The rearrangement joins TRBV5-6 to TRBJ2-5; D is undetermined. Germline V CDR1 and CDR2: SGHDT, YYEEEE. This CDR3 has 11 amino acids. Trimming removed 1 base from V and 5 bases from J, with 3 bases in between. In DNA, the CDR3 is TGTGCCAGCAGCTTGTCCGAGACCCAGTACTTC. This sequence encodes CASSLSETQYF.

The chain has TRBV6-2 or TRBV6-3 and TRBJ2-7, with D unclear. This CDR3 is built from 15 residues. The germline gives CDR1 MNHEY, CDR2 SVGEGT. V dropped 2 bases and J dropped 2 bases, with 13 bases sitting between them. Here the CDR3 reads CASSYNHRIPYEQYF. CDR3 nucleotides: TGTGCCAGCAGTTACAACCATCGGATCCCCTACGAGCAGTACTTC.